This T cell receptor beta chain was sequenced during a study of blood T cell repertoires in COVID-19. The CDR3 is made up of 13 amino acids. CDR1 and CDR2 (germline): LNHDA, SQIVND (reference sequence). V lost 5 bases and J lost 4; bases outside the gene matches: 3. This clone has a single count. Clones were sequenced by immunoSEQ multiplex PCR, and TCRdb holds only the in-frame ones, with some missing. The sample carries 200,000 to 250,000 clones, about nine tenths recorded once. The chain couples TRBV19 to TRBJ1-2; 8 bases map to TRBD1. Sequencing was done on a sample of peripheral blood. This clonotype was sampled from a woman aged 55-70 years with acute or convalescent COVID-19. In nucleotides, the CDR3 is TGTGCCAGTAGTGATCAGGGGGCCTATGGCTACACCTTC. Translated, it gives CASSDQGAYGYTF.